This record looks at one TCR beta chain sequence and its context. Profiled with immunoSEQ multiplex PCR; TCRdb holds only in-frame clones, not every one. The sample records around 130,000 clones, just over 75% being singletons. The entry originates in a study of blood T cell repertoires in COVID-19. Study context: Some COVID-19 samples were acute and others convalescent; all came from the United States, Italy and Spain.

The ends were cut back, 6 bases at V and 0 bases at J, with 14 bases in the middle. The CDR3 has 16 residues. Germline CDR1 is MNHEY and CDR2 is SVGEGT. J is TRBJ2-2 and V is TRBV6-2 or TRBV6-3, with D uncertain. The sequence was collected from a human donor in a cohort sampled during active COVID-19. Sequencing was carried out using peripheral blood. The chain's CDR3 is CASSPRRRTNTGELFF. The CDR3 DNA is TGTGCCAGCAGCCCCCGTCGGCGGACGAACACCGGGGAGCTGTTTTTT.